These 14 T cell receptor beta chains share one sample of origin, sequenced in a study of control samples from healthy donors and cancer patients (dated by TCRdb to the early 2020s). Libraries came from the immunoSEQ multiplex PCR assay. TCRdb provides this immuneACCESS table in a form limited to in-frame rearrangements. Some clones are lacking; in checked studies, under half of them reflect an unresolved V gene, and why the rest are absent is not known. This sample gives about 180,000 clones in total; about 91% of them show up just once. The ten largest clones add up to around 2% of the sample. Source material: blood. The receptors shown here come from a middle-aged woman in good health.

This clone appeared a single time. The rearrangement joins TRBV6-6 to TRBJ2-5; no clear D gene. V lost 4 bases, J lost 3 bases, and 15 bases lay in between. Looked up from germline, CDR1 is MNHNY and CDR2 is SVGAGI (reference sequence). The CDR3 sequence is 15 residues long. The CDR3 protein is CASSSGLPIEETQYF. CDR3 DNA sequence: TGTGCCAGCAGTTCCGGCCTACCAATAGAAGAGACCCAGTACTTC.

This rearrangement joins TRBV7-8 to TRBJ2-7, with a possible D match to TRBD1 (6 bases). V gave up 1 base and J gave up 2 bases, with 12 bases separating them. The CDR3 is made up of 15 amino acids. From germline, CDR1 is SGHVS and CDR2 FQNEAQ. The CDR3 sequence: CASSLVFEGAYEQYF. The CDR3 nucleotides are TGTGCCAGCAGCTTAGTTTTTGAGGGGGCCTACGAGCAGTACTTC.

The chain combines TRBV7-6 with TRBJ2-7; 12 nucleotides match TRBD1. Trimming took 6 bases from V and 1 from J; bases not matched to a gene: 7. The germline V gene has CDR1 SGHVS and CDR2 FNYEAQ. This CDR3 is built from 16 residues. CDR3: CASSQGTGGLSYEQYF. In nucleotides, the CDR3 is TGTGCCAGCAGTCAAGGGACAGGGGGCTTATCCTACGAGCAGTACTTC.

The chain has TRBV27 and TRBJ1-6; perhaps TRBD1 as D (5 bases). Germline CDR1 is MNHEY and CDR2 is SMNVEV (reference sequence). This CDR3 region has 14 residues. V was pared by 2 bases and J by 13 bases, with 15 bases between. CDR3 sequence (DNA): TGTGCCAGCAGTTTAGGTGGGACGGGGTTTCCCCTCCACTTT. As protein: CASSLGGTGFPLHF.

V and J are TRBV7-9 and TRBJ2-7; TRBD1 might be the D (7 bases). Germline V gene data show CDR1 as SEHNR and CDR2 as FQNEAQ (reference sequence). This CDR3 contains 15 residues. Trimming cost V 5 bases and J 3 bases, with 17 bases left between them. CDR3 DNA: TGTGCCAGCAGCGGGCGCGGGACAGATATCTACGAGCAGTACTTC. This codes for CASSGRGTDIYEQYF.

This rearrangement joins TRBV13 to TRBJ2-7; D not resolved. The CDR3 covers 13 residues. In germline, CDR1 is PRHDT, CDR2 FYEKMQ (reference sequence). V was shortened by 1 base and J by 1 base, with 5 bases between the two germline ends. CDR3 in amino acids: CASSLDPSYEQYF. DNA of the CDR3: TGTGCCAGCAGCTTAGATCCTTCCTACGAGCAGTACTTC.

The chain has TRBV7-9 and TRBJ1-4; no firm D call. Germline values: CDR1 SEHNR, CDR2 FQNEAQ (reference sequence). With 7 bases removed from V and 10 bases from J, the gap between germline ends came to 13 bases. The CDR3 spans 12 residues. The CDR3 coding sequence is TGTGCCAGCATGTACGATTGGGGAAAACTGTTTTTT. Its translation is CASMYDWGKLFF.

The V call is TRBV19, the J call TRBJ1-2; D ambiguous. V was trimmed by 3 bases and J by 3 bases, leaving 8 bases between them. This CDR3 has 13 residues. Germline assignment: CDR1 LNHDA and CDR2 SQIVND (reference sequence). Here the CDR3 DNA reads TGTGCCAGTAGTATTGATGCATACTATGGCTACACCTTC. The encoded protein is CASSIDAYYGYTF.

The CDR3, as DNA: TGTGCCAGCAGAGGCGGGGGACTCTCCTACGAGCAGTACTTC. It is translated as CASRGGGLSYEQYF. V gene TRBV7-8 combines with J gene TRBJ2-7; TRBD2 matches at 7 bases. The CDR3 has 14 residues. The junction had 5 bases not matched to a gene; V was cut back by 6 bases and J by 0 bases. Germline CDR1 reads SGHVS; CDR2 reads FQNEAQ.

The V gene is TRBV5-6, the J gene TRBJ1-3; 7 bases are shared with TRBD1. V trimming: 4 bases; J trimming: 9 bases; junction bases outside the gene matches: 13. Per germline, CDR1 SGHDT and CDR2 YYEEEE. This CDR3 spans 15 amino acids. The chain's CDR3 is CASSRRQGPGVTIYF. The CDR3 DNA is TGTGCCAGCAGCCGACGACAGGGTCCGGGGGTCACCATATATTTT.

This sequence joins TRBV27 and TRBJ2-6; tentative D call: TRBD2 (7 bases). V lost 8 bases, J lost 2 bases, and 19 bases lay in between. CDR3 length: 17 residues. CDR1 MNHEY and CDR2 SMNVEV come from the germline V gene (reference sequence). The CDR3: CASSGGGGAAGANVLTF. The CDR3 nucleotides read TGTGCCAGCTCTGGGGGAGGGGGTGCGGCTGGGGCCAACGTCCTGACTTTC.

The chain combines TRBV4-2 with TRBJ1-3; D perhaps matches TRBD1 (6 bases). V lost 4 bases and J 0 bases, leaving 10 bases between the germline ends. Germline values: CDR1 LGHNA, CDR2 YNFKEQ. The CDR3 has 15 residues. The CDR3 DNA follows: TGTGCCAGCAGCCCTCTAGGGGGCTCTGGAAACACCATATATTTT. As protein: CASSPLGGSGNTIYF.

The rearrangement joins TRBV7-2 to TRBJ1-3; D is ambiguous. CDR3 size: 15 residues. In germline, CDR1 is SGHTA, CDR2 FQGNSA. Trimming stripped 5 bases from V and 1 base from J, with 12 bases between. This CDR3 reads CASSEQGLSGNTIYF. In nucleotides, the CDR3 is TGTGCCAGCAGCGAACAAGGATTATCTGGAAACACCATATATTTT. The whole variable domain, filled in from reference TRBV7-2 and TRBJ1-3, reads GAGVSQSPSNKVTEKGKDVELRCDPISGHTALYWYRQSLGQGLEFLIYFQGNSAPDKSGLPSDRFSAERTGGSVSTLTIQRTQQEDSAVYLCASSEQGLSGNTIYFGEGSWLTVV.

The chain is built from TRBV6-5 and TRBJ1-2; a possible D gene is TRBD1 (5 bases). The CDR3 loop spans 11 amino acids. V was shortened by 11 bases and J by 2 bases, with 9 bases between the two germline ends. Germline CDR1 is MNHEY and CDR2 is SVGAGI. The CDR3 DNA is TGTGCCGCGGGGGTCAACTATGGCTACACCTTC. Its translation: CAAGVNYGYTF.